This TCR beta chain was retrieved from a study of cytomegalovirus exposure and HLA in healthy donors. General observations from the study: As was reported, the HLA-A and HLA-B alleles of most subjects were accurately predicted from TCR beta sequences. It was approximately 150 TCR beta chains that were listed as cytomegalovirus-associated.

Primers for the PCR totalled 60 Vbeta and 13 Jbeta. Clones were read by immunoSEQ multiplex PCR, and TCRdb kept only the in-frame ones, dropping some. The sample lists more than 140,000 clones; roughly 85% were seen once. As concerns this clone: Its cognate antigen is unknown.

Germline V CDR1 and CDR2: SQVTM, ANQGSEA. The CDR3 has 13 amino acids. V was pared by 2 bases and J by 5 bases, with 10 bases between. The sample comprised PBMCs. This TCR derives from a male donor in good health and CMV-seronegative. The gene calls are TRBV29-1 and TRBJ2-1; TRBD2 is a possible D gene (6 bases). The CDR3 reads CSVEYQRDNEQFF. For the CDR3, the DNA is TGCAGCGTTGAATACCAGCGGGACAATGAGCAGTTCTTC.